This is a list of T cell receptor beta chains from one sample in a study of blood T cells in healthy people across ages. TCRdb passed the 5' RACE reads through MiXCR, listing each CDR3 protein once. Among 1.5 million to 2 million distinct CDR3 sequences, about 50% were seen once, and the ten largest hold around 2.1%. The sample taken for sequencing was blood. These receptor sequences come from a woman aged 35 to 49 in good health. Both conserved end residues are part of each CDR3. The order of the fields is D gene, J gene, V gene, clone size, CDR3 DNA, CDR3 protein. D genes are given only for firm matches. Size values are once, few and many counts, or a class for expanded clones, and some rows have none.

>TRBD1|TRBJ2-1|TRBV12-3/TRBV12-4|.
TGTGCCAGCAACATAACAGGGGGCAGATACAATGAGCAGTTCTTC
CASNITGGRYNEQFF
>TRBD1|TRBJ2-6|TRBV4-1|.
TGCGCCAGCAGCCAAGGACAGGGGCTCGCTGGGGCCAACGTCCTGACTTTC
CASSQGQGLAGANVLTF
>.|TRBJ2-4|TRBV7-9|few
TGTGCCAGCAGTTCGGACAGTCCCCTGGATATTCAGTACTTC
CASSSDSPLDIQYF
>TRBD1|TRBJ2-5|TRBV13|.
TGTGTCAGCAGCCCCAACAGGGGGCGCGGGGAGACCCAGTACTTC
CVSSPNRGRGETQYF
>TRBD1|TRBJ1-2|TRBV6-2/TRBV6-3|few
TGTGCCAGCAGCGACAGGGTATCGTCGTACTATGGCTACACCTTC
CASSDRVSSYYGYTF
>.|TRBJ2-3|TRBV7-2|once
TGTGCCAGCAGTTCCTGGTTCGCCGGGGGCGCCACAGATACGCAGTATTTT
CASSSWFAGGATDTQYF
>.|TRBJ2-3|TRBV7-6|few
TGTGCCAGCAGCTTAGTCCCCATTTTTGAGGATACGCAGTATTTT
CASSLVPIFEDTQYF
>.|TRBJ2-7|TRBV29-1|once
TGCAGCGTTGAGTCGAACAATGAGCAGTACTTC
CSVESNNEQYF
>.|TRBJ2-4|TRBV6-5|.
TGTGCCAGCAGATCCGGGGTAGTGGGTGAGCAGTACTTC
CASRSGVVGEQYF
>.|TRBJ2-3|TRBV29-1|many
TGCAGCGTTGTTGTAGGGACAGATACGCAGTATTTT
CSVVVGTDTQYF
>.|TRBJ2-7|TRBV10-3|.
TGTGCCATCAGGCGGGACATGTACGAGCAGTACTTC
CAIRRDMYEQYF
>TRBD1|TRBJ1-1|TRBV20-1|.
TGCAGTCAGGGACAGATGAACACTGAAGCTTTCTTT
CSQGQMNTEAFF
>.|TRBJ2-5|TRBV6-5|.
TGTGCCAGCAGTCCCCGGTCCATCCGGGAGACCCAGTACTTC
CASSPRSIRETQYF
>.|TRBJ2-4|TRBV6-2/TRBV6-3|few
TGTGCCAGCATCGACCGGGACTCGTTCAAAAACATTCAGTACTTC
CASIDRDSFKNIQYF
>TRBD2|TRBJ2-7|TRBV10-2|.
TGCGCCAGCAGTGAGCCCGGACTAGCGGGGCCTTCCTACGAGCAGTACTTC
CASSEPGLAGPSYEQYF
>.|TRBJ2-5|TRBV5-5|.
TGTGCCAGCAGCTTGGAGGTTACTCTCCGACGAGAGACCCAGTACTTC
CASSLEVTLRRETQYF
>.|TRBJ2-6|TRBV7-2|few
TGTGCCAGCAGCTCACAGCCGGCAACTGGGGCCAACGTCCTGACTTTC
CASSSQPATGANVLTF
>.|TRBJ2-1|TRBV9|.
TGTGCCAGCAGCTTTAGACCGGGGGCCCTCGACAATGAGCAGTTCTTC
CASSFRPGALDNEQFF
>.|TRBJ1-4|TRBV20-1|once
TGCAGCGTCCCCAAAACCTCACCAACTAATGAAAAACTGTTTTTT
CSVPKTSPTNEKLFF
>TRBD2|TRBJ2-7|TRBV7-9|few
TGTGCCAGCAGCCTTGGACTAGGAGTGGACTCCTACGAGCAGTACTTC
CASSLGLGVDSYEQYF
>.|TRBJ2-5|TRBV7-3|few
TGTGCCAGCAGCGTCGCCGGAAAGGGCCAAGAGACCCAGTACTTC
CASSVAGKGQETQYF
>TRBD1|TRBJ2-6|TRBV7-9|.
TGTGCCAGCAGCCGTGGACAGGGTGGGGCCAACGTCCTGACTTTC
CASSRGQGGANVLTF
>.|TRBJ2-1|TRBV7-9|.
TGTGCCAGCAGGTTTGCTAGCTCCTACAATGAGCAGTTCTTC
CASRFASSYNEQFF
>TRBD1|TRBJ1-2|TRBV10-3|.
TGTGCCATCAGTGACCGGGACAGGGGGACCTATGGCTACACCTTC
CAISDRDRGTYGYTF
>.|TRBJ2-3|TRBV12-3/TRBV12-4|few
TGTGCCAGCAGTCACAGGTCTAGCACAGATACGCAGTATTTT
CASSHRSSTDTQYF
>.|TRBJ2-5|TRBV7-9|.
TGTGCCAGCAGACCGGTAACGGGGGTTGGAGAGACCCAGTACTTC
CASRPVTGVGETQYF
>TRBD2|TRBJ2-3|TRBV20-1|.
TGCAGTGCCCGTGGGACTAGCGGGCGCACAGATACGCAGTATTTT
CSARGTSGRTDTQYF
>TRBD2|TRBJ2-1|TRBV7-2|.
TGTGCCAGCAGCTTCGGACTAGGAGCCTACAATGAGCAGTTCTTC
CASSFGLGAYNEQFF
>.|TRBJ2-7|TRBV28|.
TGTGCCAGCAGTTTACCTCTGGGGTGCGAGCAGTACTTC
CASSLPLGCEQYF
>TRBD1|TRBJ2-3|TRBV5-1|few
TGCGCCAGCAGCTTGGCTGGACAGGCCACAGATACGCAGTATTTT
CASSLAGQATDTQYF
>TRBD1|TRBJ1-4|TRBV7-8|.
TGTGCCAGCAGCCTCTCGGGACAGCGTAATGAAAAACTGTTTTTT
CASSLSGQRNEKLFF
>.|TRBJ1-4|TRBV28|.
TGTGCCAGCGCCTGGGAAGTGAGAACTAATGAAAAACTGTTTTTT
CASAWEVRTNEKLFF
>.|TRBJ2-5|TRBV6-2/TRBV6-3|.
TGTGCCAGCAACTTAAGAGGAGGGGGCCAAGAGACCCAGTACTTC
CASNLRGGGQETQYF
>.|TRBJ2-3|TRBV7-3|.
TGTGCCAGCAGCCGAAACGGGATGGATACGCAGTATTTT
CASSRNGMDTQYF
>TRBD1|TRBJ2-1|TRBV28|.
TGTGCCAGCAGTTTTCACCGGGACAGGATCTACAATGAGCAGTTCTTC
CASSFHRDRIYNEQFF
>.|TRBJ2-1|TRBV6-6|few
TGTGCCAGCAGTTGGGGACTGTACAATGAGCAGTTCTTC
CASSWGLYNEQFF
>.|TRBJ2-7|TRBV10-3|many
TGTGCCATCAGTGAGTCTAGCGATGAGCAGTACTTC
CAISESSDEQYF
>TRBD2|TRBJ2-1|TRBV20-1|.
TGCAGTGCCCTCCTCCTAGCGGGGGACAATGAGCAGTTCTTC
CSALLLAGDNEQFF
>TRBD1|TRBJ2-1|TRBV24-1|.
TGTGCCACCAGTGATTGGGACCGGGACAGGGGCTACAATGAGCAGTTCTTC
CATSDWDRDRGYNEQFF